A selection of T cell receptor beta chains follows, all from one sample in a study of blood T cell repertoires in COVID-19. Sequencing was performed with immunoSEQ multiplex PCR; in TCRdb, only in-frame clones are kept and a portion is missing. Here the sample spans 87,000 or so clones, 70% to 90% being singletons. The sample taken for sequencing was peripheral blood. The source is a human donor with acute or convalescent COVID-19. The donor label of this sample is uncertain. The CDR3 runs from the conserved cysteine through the conserved F or W. D genes are given only for firm matches. Where a row states a size, it is once, few, many or the class of an expanded clone; other rows omit it.

v_gene	j_gene	d_gene	abundance	CDR3nt	CDR3aa
TRBV4-3	TRBJ1-6	NA	NA	TGCGCCAGCAGCCAAGACGGCAGGTATAATTCACCCCTCCACTTT	CASSQDGRYNSPLHF
TRBV4-1	TRBJ1-4	TRBD1	once	TGCGCCAGCAGCCAGGACCTATGGTACAGGGGGACTAATGAAAAACTGTTTTTT	CASSQDLWYRGTNEKLFF
TRBV4-3	TRBJ2-2	NA	few	TGCGCCAGCAGCCAAGGAATCCTATCGAACACCGGGGAGCTGTTTTTT	CASSQGILSNTGELFF
TRBV11-1	TRBJ2-5	NA	NA	TGTGCCAGCAGCTTAGATCGAGAGACCCAGTACTTC	CASSLDRETQYF
TRBV6-5	TRBJ1-1	TRBD1	NA	TGTGCCAGCCTCGACAGGGGACTGAACACTGAAGCTTTCTTT	CASLDRGLNTEAFF
TRBV28	TRBJ1-2	NA	NA	TGTGGGTCAAGGGGTCTCGGCTATGGCTACACCTTC	CGSRGLGYGYTF
TRBV3-1/TRBV3-2	TRBJ2-1	NA	NA	TGTGCCAGCAGCCCACCGGGACACACCAACAATGAGCAGTTCTTC	CASSPPGHTNNEQFF
TRBV10-3	TRBJ1-2	NA	NA	TGTGCCATCAGTGAGGGGGGGAACTATGGCTACACCTTC	CAISEGGNYGYTF
TRBV3-1/TRBV3-2	TRBJ2-5	NA	NA	TGTGCCAGCACTCTGGGGGCCGGGGGGGAGACCCAGTACTTC	CASTLGAGGETQYF
TRBV21-1	TRBJ1-1	NA	NA	TGTGCCAGCAGCTCCTCGGCCGGGACAGGGGGCGTAGAGGCTTTCTTT	CASSSSAGTGGVEAFF
TRBV5-4	TRBJ1-1	TRBD1	NA	TGTGCCAGCAGCGGGCGGGACAGTAACACTGAAGCTTTCTTT	CASSGRDSNTEAFF
TRBV11-2	TRBJ2-1	NA	NA	TGTGCCAGCAGCTTAGAGGGACTCCCGATCTACAATGAGCAGTTCTTC	CASSLEGLPIYNEQFF
TRBV5-4	TRBJ1-6	NA	NA	TGTGCCAGCAGCGCGGTGGAGGACTCACCCCTCCACTTT	CASSAVEDSPLHF
TRBV5-1	TRBJ2-1	TRBD2	NA	TGCGCCAGCAGCTCCACCTCGAGCGGGGGAAATGAGCAGTTCTTC	CASSSTSSGGNEQFF
TRBV10-1	TRBJ1-1	NA	NA	TGCGCCAGCAGTGAGTGGCCGGGGACTGAAGCTTTCTTT	CASSEWPGTEAFF